A single sample gave rise to the 32 T cell receptor beta chains below, sequenced in a study of blood T cell repertoires in COVID-19. Data came from immunoSEQ multiplex PCR; TCRdb stores just in-frame clones and leaves some out. Here the sample spans about 130,000 clones, 80% to 90% being singletons. Sequenced material: PBMCs or T cells enriched from blood (not recorded which). The origin of the receptors is a man aged 35 to 55 with acute COVID-19.

The chain couples TRBV19 to TRBJ2-7; TRBD2 agrees at 7 bases. Germline-derived CDR1 and CDR2 are LNHDA and SQIVND (reference sequence). This CDR3 has 15 amino acids. V shed 3 bases and J 2 bases; nucleotides not matched to a gene: 7. The CDR3 DNA reads TGTGCCAGTAGTATGGGGGGGGATGCCCCCTACGAGCAGTACTTC. This translates into CASSMGGDAPYEQYF.

V gene TRBV5-5 combines with J gene TRBJ2-7; weak D call: TRBD1 (6 bases). CDR3 size: 14 residues. CDR1 and CDR2 (germline): SGHKS, YYEKEE (reference sequence). The V end lost 2 bases, the J end lost 2 bases, and 11 bases lay between the germline ends. CDR3: CASSLTGKTYEQYF. In DNA form, the CDR3 reads TGTGCCAGCAGCTTAACAGGGAAAACCTACGAGCAGTACTTC.

This clone was detected a few times. The chain employs TRBV30 and TRBJ2-1, with 9 bases aligning to TRBD1. The V segment lost 0 bases and the J segment 7 bases; nucleotides outside the gene matches: 7. Germline V gene data show CDR1 as GTSNPN and CDR2 as SVGIG (reference sequence). The CDR3 covers 15 residues. The CDR3 region is CAWSVGTGRWNEQFF. Written as DNA, the CDR3 is TGTGCCTGGAGTGTTGGGACAGGGCGGTGGAATGAGCAGTTCTTC.

This clone was counted only a few times. The chain joins TRBV10-3 to TRBJ1-2; D call uncertain. Trimming removed 2 bases at V and 8 bases at J, with 9 bases between. This CDR3 spans 12 amino acids. CDR1 is ENHRY and CDR2 is SYGVKD in the germline V gene. The CDR3 nucleotides are TGTGCCATCAGTGAGGGTGTCGGGGGCTACACCTTC. Residues: CAISEGVGGYTF.

This rearrangement joins TRBV6-1 to TRBJ2-1; TRBD1 might be the D (6 bases). Germline assignment: CDR1 MNHNS and CDR2 SASEGT. Trimming took off 1 base at V and 7 bases at J, with 26 bases between the two ends. This CDR3 spans 19 amino acids. For the CDR3, the DNA is TGTGCCAGCAGTGAAGTTTCACAGGGAGAATGGGGTACAAGGAATGAGCAGTTCTTC. Amino acids: CASSEVSQGEWGTRNEQFF.

The rearrangement links TRBV20-1 to TRBJ1-2, with 9 bases fitting TRBD1. This CDR3 region has 10 residues. V shed 6 bases, J shed 14 bases, and the junction held 7 bases outside the gene matches. The germline V gene has CDR1 DFQATT and CDR2 SNEGSKA (reference sequence). The chain's CDR3 is CSAPGTGKTF. DNA of the CDR3: TGCAGTGCCCCTGGGACAGGGAAGACCTTC.

This clone was seen only once. V usage is TRBV3-1 (or the pseudogene TRBV3-2) and J usage is TRBJ1-1; D is unresolved. The ends were cut back, 1 base at V and 5 bases at J, with 8 bases in the middle. CDR1 and CDR2 (germline): LGHDT, YNNKEL (reference sequence). The CDR3 sequence is 13 residues long. CDR3 coding DNA: TGTGCCAGCAGCCAAGGGGAGGTAACTGAAGCTTTCTTT. It is translated as CASSQGEVTEAFF.

The chain carries TRBV6-5 and TRBJ1-2, with 9 bases that match TRBD1. This CDR3 contains 15 residues. Trimming removed 1 base from V and 3 bases from J; junction bases left unmatched: 3. CDR1 MNHEY and CDR2 SVGAGI come from the germline V gene. CDR3 coding DNA: TGTGCCAGCAGTTACTTGACAGGGGGGGACTATGGCTACACCTTC. Its protein is CASSYLTGGDYGYTF.

This clone was counted only a few times. This chain links TRBV28 with TRBJ2-3, with TRBD2 as a possible D gene (5 bases). V was trimmed by 10 bases and J by 2 bases, leaving 13 bases between them. Germline CDR1 is MDHEN and CDR2 is SYDVKM. The CDR3 spans 13 residues. This CDR3 is CATGRGYTDTQYF. In DNA, the CDR3 is TGTGCCACTGGACGGGGTTACACAGATACGCAGTATTTT.

The gene calls are TRBV7-2 and TRBJ1-2; 8 positions agree with TRBD1. The CDR3 runs 13 residues. Germline V gene lookup returns CDR1 SGHTA and CDR2 FQGNSA. Unmatched junction bases numbered 6, after V lost 4 bases and J lost 8 bases. The CDR3 DNA is TGTGCCAGCAGCTCAGGGGGCGCGGGGGGCTACACCTTC. Its translation: CASSSGGAGGYTF.

V is TRBV28 and J is TRBJ1-5; D is perhaps TRBD1 (6 bases). Trimming took 3 bases from V and 0 from J, leaving 9 bases between them. CDR3 length equals 15 residues. Germline CDR1 reads MDHEN; CDR2 reads SYDVKM. This chain's CDR3 is CASSLGTPSNQPQHF. The CDR3 coding sequence is TGTGCCAGCAGTTTGGGGACACCTAGCAATCAGCCCCAGCATTTT.

The genes are TRBV27 and TRBJ1-1, with D unresolved. V was trimmed by 4 bases and J by 1 base, leaving 7 bases between them. CDR1 and CDR2 (germline): MNHEY, SMNVEV (reference sequence). This CDR3 has 13 residues. CDR3 coding DNA: TGTGCCAGCAGTTACGGAGCGAACACTGAAGCTTTCTTT. Protein: CASSYGANTEAFF.

The chain uses TRBV28 and TRBJ1-5, with 10 bases that match TRBD1. Unmatched junction bases numbered 6, after V lost 3 bases and J lost 7 bases. Germline CDR1 and CDR2: MDHEN and SYDVKM. This CDR3 contains 15 residues. This CDR3 reads CASSLGQGNRQPQHF. The DNA for the CDR3 is TGTGCCAGCAGTTTGGGACAGGGGAACCGGCAGCCCCAGCATTTT.

V usage is TRBV6-1 and J usage is TRBJ1-4, with D possibly TRBD1 on 5 matching bases. Per germline, CDR1 MNHNS and CDR2 SASEGT. The germline V and J ends were trimmed by 2 bases and 4 bases, with 11 bases remaining between them. This CDR3 region has 15 residues. CDR3 loop: CASSEWGDLNEKLFF. The DNA of the CDR3 is TGTGCCAGCAGTGAATGGGGGGACCTTAATGAAAAACTGTTTTTT.

V is TRBV19 and J is TRBJ1-3; TRBD1 might be the D (5 bases). The germline V and J ends were trimmed by 5 bases and 3 bases, with 5 bases remaining between them. CDR1 is LNHDA and CDR2 is SQIVND in the germline V gene (reference sequence). This CDR3 is built from 12 residues. For the CDR3, the DNA is TGTGCCAGTAGTCAGGGTGGAAACACCATATATTTT. Amino acid sequence: CASSQGGNTIYF.

The chain recombines TRBV9 with TRBJ1-1, with TRBD1 as a possible D gene (5 bases). The CDR3 extends over 16 amino acids. CDR1 is SGDLS, CDR2 YYNGEE, per germline. The V gene lost 0 bases and the J gene lost 6 bases, with 18 bases spanning the gap. This chain's CDR3 is CASSVDGRAGPSEAFF. CDR3 bases: TGTGCCAGCAGCGTAGATGGCAGGGCGGGACCCTCTGAAGCTTTCTTT.

The chain recombines TRBV3-1 (or the pseudogene TRBV3-2) with TRBJ1-5, with TRBD1 identical over 12 bases. Germline-derived CDR1 and CDR2 are LGHDT and YNNKEL (reference sequence). V was clipped by 3 bases and J by 7 bases; unmatched bases: 7. The CDR3 contains 16 residues. CDR3 loop: CASSHGTGGNGQPQHF. The DNA for the CDR3 is TGTGCCAGCAGCCATGGGACAGGGGGCAACGGGCAGCCCCAGCATTTT.

The gene calls are TRBV21-1 and TRBJ2-3; whether TRBD1, the table's D call, matches the DNA was not checked. TRBV21-1 is given as a pseudogene. The CDR3 is made up of 15 amino acids. CDR3 bases: TGTGCCACCCTCGGAGAGGGGGCGTATCCAGATACGCAGTATTTT. Its translation is CATLGEGAYPDTQYF.

This clone was picked up a small number of times. This chain links TRBV5-5 with TRBJ1-6; TRBD1 is a possible D gene (6 bases). The CDR3 loop spans 14 amino acids. V lost 4 bases to trimming and J lost 3 bases, with 8 bases between them. Germline V lookup: CDR1 SGHKS, CDR2 YYEKEE (reference sequence). This CDR3 reads CASSVDSYNSPLHF. Here the CDR3 DNA reads TGTGCCAGCAGCGTGGACAGCTATAATTCACCCCTCCACTTT.

The rearrangement joins TRBV19 to TRBJ1-6; D is undetermined. V was trimmed by 3 bases and J by 7 bases, leaving 10 bases between them. Germline V gene lookup returns CDR1 LNHDA and CDR2 SQIVND (reference sequence). The length of the CDR3 is 14 residues. The CDR3 DNA follows: TGTGCCAGTAGTATCCGAGCGGAGAATTCACCCCTCCACTTT. Translated, it gives CASSIRAENSPLHF.

This sequence joins TRBV3-1 (or the pseudogene TRBV3-2) and TRBJ2-5; D is unresolved. The V end lost 4 bases, the J end lost 2 bases, and 11 bases lay between the germline ends. From germline, CDR1 is LGHDT and CDR2 YNNKEL (reference sequence). The CDR3 runs 14 residues. In DNA form, the CDR3 reads TGTGCCAGCAGCCCACCATCCGGGCAAGAGACCCAGTACTTC. The encoded protein is CASSPPSGQETQYF.

The V gene is TRBV12-5, the J gene TRBJ2-2; 10 positions match TRBD2. V lost 0 bases and J lost 5; bases outside the gene matches: 9. CDR1 is LGHNT, CDR2 FRNRAP, per germline. The CDR3 extends over 18 amino acids. CDR3 DNA sequence: TGTGCTAGTGGTTTGGTACGTGTAGCGGGAGGCGGAACCGGGGAGCTGTTTTTT. This encodes CASGLVRVAGGGTGELFF.

J is TRBJ1-2 and V is TRBV28; TRBD1 matches at 9 bases. Germline V gene data show CDR1 as MDHEN and CDR2 as SYDVKM. J lost 9 bases, V lost 9 bases, and 5 bases had no gene match. The CDR3 has 11 amino acids. CDR3 region: CASSDRGSYTF. The CDR3 bases are TGTGCCAGTTCGGACAGGGGTAGCTACACCTTC.

The V gene is TRBV6-1, the J gene TRBJ2-5, with 8 bases that match TRBD1. The CDR3 sequence is 16 residues long. Germline values: CDR1 MNHNS, CDR2 SASEGT. The trim removed 1 base at V and 5 bases at J, leaving 9 bases unmatched. The CDR3 nucleotides read TGTGCCAGCAGTGAAGGGACAGGGTCCCTGTGGGAGACCCAGTACTTC. Its translation is CASSEGTGSLWETQYF.

The V call is TRBV7-8, the J call TRBJ1-1; 9 bases are shared with TRBD1. Germline assignment: CDR1 SGHVS and CDR2 FQNEAQ. J lost 4 bases, V lost 5 bases, and 5 bases had no gene match. CDR3 length: 14 amino acids. The CDR3 loop is CASSGTGMSTEAFF. Here the CDR3 DNA reads TGTGCCAGCAGCGGGACAGGGATGAGCACTGAAGCTTTCTTT.

The chain employs TRBV7-8 and TRBJ2-5; D not certain. Germline CDR1 is SGHVS and CDR2 is FQNEAQ. V dropped 5 bases and J dropped 2 bases, with 12 bases sitting between them. This CDR3 is built from 14 residues. The CDR3: CASSPPDSQETQYF. Here the CDR3 DNA reads TGTGCCAGCAGCCCACCCGACTCACAAGAGACCCAGTACTTC.

This chain connects TRBV10-3 to TRBJ2-7, with D possibly matching TRBD2 (5 bases). The V gene lost 6 bases and the J gene lost 3 bases, with 21 bases spanning the gap. The CDR3 is made up of 16 amino acids. Germline loops: CDR1 ENHRY, CDR2 SYGVKD. This CDR3 reads CAISRTPRVDNYEQYF. The CDR3 bases are TGTGCCATCAGCAGGACTCCGAGGGTGGATAACTACGAGCAGTACTTC.

J is TRBJ2-5 and V is TRBV6-5; tentatively, D is TRBD1 (6 bases). Per the germline V gene, CDR1 is MNHEY and CDR2 is SVGAGI. This CDR3 contains 13 residues. The V end lost 5 bases, the J end lost 2 bases, and 9 bases lay between the germline ends. In DNA, the CDR3 is TGTGCCAGCAGTAGACAGGAGCAAGAGACCCAGTACTTC. Translation gives CASSRQEQETQYF.

CDR3 amino acids: CASSELPTGLTEAFF. The DNA of the CDR3 is TGTGCCAGTAGTGAGCTTCCGACAGGGTTGACTGAAGCTTTCTTT. The chain combines TRBV19 with TRBJ1-1, with TRBD1 matching 7 bases. This CDR3 region has 15 residues. CDR1 and CDR2 (germline): LNHDA, SQIVND (reference sequence). J was trimmed by 5 bases and V by 5 bases; bases with no gene match: 11. Full variable domain (outside the CDR3, taken from reference TRBV19 and TRBJ1-1): DGGITQSPKYLFRKEGQNVTLSCEQNLNHDAMYWYRQDPGQGLRLIYYSQIVNDFQKGDIAEGYSVSREKKESFPLTVTSAQKNPTAFYLCASSELPTGLTEAFFGQGTRLTVV.

The chain employs TRBV6-5 and TRBJ1-5; D remains ambiguous. Trimming pared 0 bases from V and 0 bases from J, leaving 6 bases between. The CDR3 has 15 residues. The germline V gene has CDR1 MNHEY and CDR2 SVGAGI. CDR3 sequence reads: CASSYSYISNQPQHF. CDR3 sequence (DNA): TGTGCCAGCAGTTACTCGTACATTAGCAATCAGCCCCAGCATTTT.

CDR3 in DNA: TGTGCCAGCAGTCCCCTCGGGCAGGGCTACGACGAGCAGTACTTC. Translating gives CASSPLGQGYDEQYF. This chain connects TRBV28 to TRBJ2-7; a weak D match, TRBD1 (5 bases). CDR3 length: 15 residues. The germline V gene has CDR1 MDHEN and CDR2 SYDVKM. V lost 5 bases and J lost 5, with 19 bases in between.

The chain is built from TRBV2 and TRBJ1-6; 8 bases agree with TRBD1. V trimming: 1 base; J trimming: 8 bases; junction bases outside the gene matches: 4. Per the germline V gene, CDR1 is SNHLY and CDR2 is FYNNEI. The CDR3 loop spans 15 amino acids. The CDR3 coding sequence is TGTGCCAGCAGTGAAGATGGACAGGGCTATTCACCCCTCCACTTT. It encodes CASSEDGQGYSPLHF.